Sample share makes the clone carrying this T cell receptor (beta chain) medium-sized. Its target is not known. The record originates from a study of Graves' ophthalmopathy and Graves' hyperthyroidism. Overall study: Untreated patients at initial diagnosis provided peripheral blood.

Broader study findings: Most thyroid clonotypes expanded beyond 0.001 frequency were also found in blood.

CDR3 length: 13 residues. V was pared by 5 bases and J by 15 bases, with 9 bases of the junction left unmatched. CDR1 is MNHNS, CDR2 SASEGT, per germline. Using RNA transcripts, the TCR beta CDR3 regions were amplified. Second-round multiplex PCR came after first-round RT-PCR with HTBI primers. TCRdb re-derived calls from the multiplex PCR reads in MiXCR, one entry per CDR3 protein. The repertoire holds approximately 210,000 distinct CDR3 sequences, with around 28% as singletons. Input material: peripheral blood. The V gene is TRBV6-1, the J gene TRBJ1-6, with 8 bases fitting TRBD1. The sequence was collected from a man aged 45-60 years with Graves' ophthalmopathy. CDR3 DNA: TGTGCCAGCAGTACTACAGGGGGAGATAGCCTCCACTTT. Protein sequence: CASSTTGGDSLHF.